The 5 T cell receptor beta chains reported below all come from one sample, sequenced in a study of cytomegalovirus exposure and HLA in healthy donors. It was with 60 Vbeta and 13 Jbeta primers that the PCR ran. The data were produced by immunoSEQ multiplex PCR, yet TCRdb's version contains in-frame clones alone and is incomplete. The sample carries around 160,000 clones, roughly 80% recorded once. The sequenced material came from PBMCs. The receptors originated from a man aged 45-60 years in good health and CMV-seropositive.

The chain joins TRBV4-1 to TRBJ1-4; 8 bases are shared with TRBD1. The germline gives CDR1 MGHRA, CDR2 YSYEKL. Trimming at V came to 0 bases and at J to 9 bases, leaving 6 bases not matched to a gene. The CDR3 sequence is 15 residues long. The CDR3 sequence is CASSQEGTGGQKLFF. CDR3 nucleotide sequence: TGCGCCAGCAGCCAAGAGGGGACAGGCGGACAAAAACTGTTTTTT.

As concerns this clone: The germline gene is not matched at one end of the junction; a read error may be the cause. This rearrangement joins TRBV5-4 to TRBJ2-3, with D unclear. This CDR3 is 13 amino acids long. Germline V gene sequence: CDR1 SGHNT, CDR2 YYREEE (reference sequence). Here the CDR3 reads CASNKESTDAQYF. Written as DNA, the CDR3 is TGTGCCAGCAACAAAGAGAGCACAGATGCGCAGTATTTT.

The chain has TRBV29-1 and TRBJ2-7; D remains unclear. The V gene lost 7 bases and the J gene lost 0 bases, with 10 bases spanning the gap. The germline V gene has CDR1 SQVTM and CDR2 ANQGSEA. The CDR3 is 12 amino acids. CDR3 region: CSAHSPSYEQYF. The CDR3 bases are TGCAGCGCTCATAGCCCCTCCTACGAGCAGTACTTC.

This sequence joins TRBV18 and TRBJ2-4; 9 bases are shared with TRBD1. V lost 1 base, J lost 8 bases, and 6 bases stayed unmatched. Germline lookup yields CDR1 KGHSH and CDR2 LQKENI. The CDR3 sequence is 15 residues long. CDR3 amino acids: CASSPQTGGNDIQYF. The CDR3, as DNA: TGTGCCAGCTCACCACAGACAGGGGGTAACGACATTCAGTACTTC.

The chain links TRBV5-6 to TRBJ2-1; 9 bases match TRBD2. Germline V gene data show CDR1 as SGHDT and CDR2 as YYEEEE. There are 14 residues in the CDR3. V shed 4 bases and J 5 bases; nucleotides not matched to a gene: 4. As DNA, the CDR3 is TGTGCCAGCAGCAAGGGACTAGCAGACAATGAGCAGTTCTTC. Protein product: CASSKGLADNEQFF.